One sample yielded the 29 T cell receptor beta chains listed below, sequenced in a study of CD8 T cells in Susac syndrome. The RNA input was roughly 0.45 to 1 ug, and it was reverse transcribed with random hexamers. TCRdb re-derived calls from the immunoSEQ multiplex PCR reads in MiXCR, one entry per CDR3 protein. The table shows 120,000 or so distinct CDR3 sequences, with 94% occurring only once. Material for sequencing was CD4+ T cells from PBMCs. These receptor sequences come from a human donor with multiple sclerosis.

The V and J genes are TRBV16 and TRBJ1-1; D not resolved. The V and J ends lost 0 bases and 1 base respectively, with 6 bases between them. The CDR3 loop spans 14 amino acids. Germline V gene sequence: CDR1 KGHSY, CDR2 FQNENV. CDR3 residues: CASSQSGGNTEAFF. The CDR3 DNA reads TGTGCCAGCAGCCAATCAGGTGGGAACACTGAAGCTTTCTTT.

The chain employs TRBV5-6 and TRBJ1-2, with D possibly TRBD1 on 5 matching bases. CDR1 and CDR2 (germline): SGHDT, YYEEEE. Trimming removed 3 bases from V and 8 bases from J, with 11 bases in between. The CDR3 is 12 residues long. The CDR3 loop is CASSYRRSGYTF. CDR3 nucleotides: TGTGCCAGCAGCTACAGGAGATCGGGCTACACCTTC.

This clonotype was recorded once. The V call is TRBV30, the J call TRBJ2-2, with no clear D. V gave up 4 bases and J gave up 5 bases, with 8 bases separating them. CDR1 GTSNPN and CDR2 SVGIG come from the germline V gene (reference sequence). The CDR3 is 12 amino acids. This CDR3 is CAWNRDTGELFF. For the CDR3, the DNA is TGTGCCTGGAATAGGGATACCGGGGAGCTGTTTTTT.

In its sample, this clonotype was seen once. This chain connects TRBV3-1 to TRBJ1-2, with a weak D call TRBD1 (5 bases). Trimming shortened V by 4 bases and J by 3 bases, and 12 bases separated the two germline ends. CDR3 length equals 14 residues. The germline CDR1 and CDR2 sequences are LGHDT and YNNKEL (reference sequence). This CDR3 is CASSPRSGDYGYTF. The DNA of the CDR3 is TGTGCCAGCAGCCCCCGATCGGGGGACTATGGCTACACCTTC.

This clonotype was picked up one time. The chain couples TRBV29-1 to TRBJ1-5, with a tentative D call TRBD1 (5 bases). V lost 1 base and J 3 bases, leaving 7 bases between the germline ends. Germline CDR1 reads SQVTM; CDR2 reads ANQGSEA. The CDR3 has 13 residues. CDR3 protein: CSVEGQPNQPQHF. DNA of the CDR3: TGCAGCGTTGAAGGACAGCCCAATCAGCCCCAGCATTTT.

The chain uses TRBV3-1 and TRBJ2-5, with 13 bases identical to TRBD2. Germline assignment: CDR1 LGHDT and CDR2 YNNKEL (reference sequence). This CDR3 has 19 residues. Germline trimming cut 2 bases from V and 1 base from J; bases unmatched to any gene: 10. The CDR3 bases are TGTGCCAGCAGCCAATTAGTTACTAGCGGGGGGGATATCCAAGAGACCCAGTACTTC. This sequence encodes CASSQLVTSGGDIQETQYF.

V usage is TRBV6-2 or TRBV6-3 and J usage is TRBJ2-3, with 9 bases that match TRBD1. Germline CDR1 MNHEY, CDR2 SVGEGT. The CDR3 has 14 residues. V lost 6 bases, J lost 0 bases, and 1 base stayed unmatched. CDR3: CASRDRGSTDTQYF. The DNA of the CDR3 is TGTGCCAGCAGGGACAGGGGTAGCACAGATACGCAGTATTTT.

This rearrangement joins TRBV3-1 to TRBJ1-1; the D is unclear. The V end lost 1 base, the J end lost 4 bases, and 7 bases lay between the germline ends. The CDR3 covers 13 residues. The germline V gene has CDR1 LGHDT and CDR2 YNNKEL (reference sequence). This chain's CDR3 is CASSQVGLTEAFF. The CDR3 DNA follows: TGTGCCAGCAGCCAAGTGGGCCTCACTGAAGCTTTCTTT.

J is TRBJ2-1 and V is TRBV9; TRBD1 matches at 7 bases. This CDR3 spans 16 amino acids. V lost 4 bases to trimming and J lost 4 bases; unmatched junction nucleotides: 11. From germline, CDR1 is SGDLS and CDR2 YYNGEE. The CDR3 sequence is CASSPPPGQSYNEQFF. The CDR3, as DNA: TGTGCCAGCAGCCCCCCCCCGGGACAGTCATACAATGAGCAGTTCTTC.

The rearrangement joins TRBV5-6 to TRBJ2-2; D is undetermined. Deletions cut 1 base from V and 6 bases from J, with 10 bases between. The CDR3 spans 14 residues. The germline CDR1 and CDR2 sequences are SGHDT and YYEEEE. CDR3: CASSLTGPSGELFF. Written as DNA, the CDR3 is TGTGCCAGCAGCTTGACCGGACCCTCCGGGGAGCTGTTTTTT.

The V and J genes are TRBV18 and TRBJ2-6, with 9 bases identical to TRBD1. The CDR3 sequence is 16 residues long. V gave up 6 bases and J gave up 4 bases; unmatched junction bases: 7. Per germline, CDR1 KGHSH and CDR2 LQKENI. The CDR3 bases are TGTGCCAGCTCGCGGACAGGGGCGCAGGGGGCCAACGTCCTGACTTTC. It codes for CASSRTGAQGANVLTF. The full variable domain, in which reference TRBV18 and TRBJ2-6 provide the parts outside the CDR3, is NAGVMQNPRHLVRRRGQEARLRCSPMKGHSHVYWYRQLPEEGLKFMVYLQKENIIDESGMPKERFSAEFPKEGPSILRIQQVVRGDSAAYFCASSRTGAQGANVLTFGAGSRLTVL.

This clonotype has a handful of counts. This CDR3 reads CASSLERGGLSEQFF. In DNA form, the CDR3 reads TGTGCCAGCAGCTTAGAAAGAGGTGGCCTAAGTGAGCAGTTCTTC. V usage is TRBV11-2 and J usage is TRBJ2-1; D not resolved. This CDR3 comprises 15 residues. V lost 0 bases and J 9 bases, leaving 15 bases between the germline ends. Germline V gene lookup returns CDR1 SGHAT and CDR2 FQNNGV.

The chain recombines TRBV19 with TRBJ2-2, with D perhaps matching TRBD1 (5 bases). From germline, CDR1 is LNHDA and CDR2 SQIVND (reference sequence). V dropped 2 bases and J dropped 1 base, with 8 bases sitting between them. CDR3 length: 15 amino acids. The CDR3 sequence is CASSIRGRNTGELFF. In DNA form, the CDR3 reads TGTGCCAGTAGTATAAGGGGAAGGAACACCGGGGAGCTGTTTTTT.

This chain connects TRBV5-1 to TRBJ1-1, with 8 bases fitting TRBD1. CDR1 and CDR2 from the germline V gene are SGHRS and YFSETQ. The CDR3 length is 14 residues. V lost 4 bases to trimming and J lost 0 bases; unmatched junction nucleotides: 2. CDR3 DNA: TGCGCCAGCAGCGGGACAGGCTTGAACACTGAAGCTTTCTTT. Its protein product is CASSGTGLNTEAFF.

The chain links TRBV12-3 or TRBV12-4 to TRBJ1-2, with D tentatively TRBD1 (5 bases). CDR3 length: 12 residues. Between the trimmed V and J ends, which lost 2 bases and 8 bases, there was a span of 9 bases. The CDR3 DNA sequence: TGTGCCAGCAGTTTACGCAGGGTCGGCTACACCTTC. Its translation: CASSLRRVGYTF.

CDR3 sequence (DNA): TGTGCCAGCAGTCCCGGGACAGGGAACTCTCTCTATGGCTACACCTTC. This translates into CASSPGTGNSLYGYTF. The chain recombines TRBV6-6 with TRBJ1-2, with 9 nucleotides matching TRBD1. This CDR3 region has 16 residues. Germline lookup yields CDR1 MNHNY and CDR2 SVGAGI (reference sequence). V dropped 5 bases and J dropped 4; count of bases not matched to a gene: 11.

The V call is TRBV29-1, the J call TRBJ2-3; D perhaps matches TRBD1 (6 bases). Deletions cut 1 base from V and 5 bases from J, with 16 bases between. The length of the CDR3 is 15 residues. From germline, CDR1 is SQVTM and CDR2 ANQGSEA. The CDR3 nucleotides read TGCAGCGTTGAAGGAAGTGGGGGCCGTGGAGATACGCAGTATTTT. This translates into CSVEGSGGRGDTQYF.

The chain uses TRBV20-1 and TRBJ2-7; D is unclear. Germline V lookup: CDR1 DFQATT, CDR2 SNEGSKA (reference sequence). This CDR3 is 12 amino acids long. V was shortened by 0 bases and J by 7 bases, with 10 bases between the two germline ends. In DNA form, the CDR3 reads TGCAGTGCTAGAGAGGACCGCCGGGAGCAGTACTTC. Encoded protein: CSAREDRREQYF.

This clonotype was seen a few times. The CDR3 DNA reads as TGTGCCAGTCGAGGCACCGGGGAGCTGTTTTTT. Its translation: CASRGTGELFF. The chain joins TRBV12-3 or TRBV12-4 to TRBJ2-2; D not resolved. The CDR3 contains 11 residues. Trimming stripped 9 bases from V and 4 bases from J, with 6 bases between.

J is TRBJ2-3 and V is TRBV5-4; unclear D gene. The V end was cut by 2 bases, the J end by 4 bases, with 11 bases between. Germline assignment: CDR1 SGHNT and CDR2 YYREEE (reference sequence). This CDR3 spans 14 amino acids. DNA of the CDR3: TGTGCCAGCAGCTTACCCCAAACCCCAGATACGCAGTATTTT. The encoded protein is CASSLPQTPDTQYF.

The V gene is TRBV5-1, the J gene TRBJ1-1; D not resolved. Germline assignment: CDR1 SGHRS and CDR2 YFSETQ. This CDR3 contains 13 residues. V gave up 2 bases and J gave up 5 bases, with 10 bases separating them. The CDR3 region has the DNA TGCGCCAGCAGCTTCAAGGAAGGGACTGAAGCTTTCTTT. This gives the protein CASSFKEGTEAFF.

This chain connects TRBV6-6 to TRBJ2-7, with D perhaps TRBD2 (5 bases). CDR3 length: 13 amino acids. Deletions cut 0 bases from V and 6 bases from J, with 9 bases between. Germline CDR1 and CDR2: MNHNY and SVGAGI (reference sequence). Here the CDR3 DNA reads TGTGCCAGCAGTTACTCGAGCAGCGGCGAGCAGTACTTC. This translates into CASSYSSSGEQYF.

This chain connects TRBV30 to TRBJ1-5; weak D call: TRBD1 (5 bases). The CDR3 has 14 amino acids. Germline CDR1 reads GTSNPN; CDR2 reads SVGIG (reference sequence). The germline V and J ends were trimmed by 1 base and 1 base, with 8 bases remaining between them. The CDR3 loop reads CAWSAEGSNQPQHF. The CDR3 nucleotides read TGTGCCTGGAGTGCCGAGGGGAGCAATCAGCCCCAGCATTTT. The complete variable domain, with remaining parts taken from reference TRBV30 and TRBJ1-5, reads SQTIHQWPATLVQPVGSPLSLECTVEGTSNPNLYWYRQAAGRGLQLLFYSVGIGQISSEVPQNLSASRPQDRQFILSSKKLLLSDSGFYLCAWSAEGSNQPQHFGDGTRLSIL.

V and J are TRBV15 and TRBJ2-2, with D maybe TRBD1 (6 bases). The germline CDR1 and CDR2 sequences are LNHNV and YYDKDF (reference sequence). CDR3 size: 15 residues. V was cut by 0 bases and J by 7 bases, with 12 bases left in between. The CDR3 spells CATSRDNRDGGELFF. CDR3 nucleotides: TGTGCCACCAGCAGAGATAACAGGGATGGCGGGGAGCTGTTTTTT.

This clonotype was counted once. This chain links TRBV29-1 with TRBJ1-1; D is undetermined. Germline V lookup: CDR1 SQVTM, CDR2 ANQGSEA. Trimming left V 4 bases short and J 5 bases short, with 8 bases between. The CDR3 totals 11 residues. CDR3 residues: CSVGLATEAFF. The CDR3 DNA reads as TGCAGCGTTGGATTAGCAACTGAAGCTTTCTTT.

J is TRBJ2-7 and V is TRBV24-1, with D uncertain. This CDR3 has 13 amino acids. Per the germline V gene, CDR1 is KGHDR and CDR2 is SFDVKD. V lost 2 bases to trimming and J lost 6 bases, with 10 bases between them. CDR3 DNA sequence: TGTGCCACCAGTGATTCGACGGGTGGCGAGCAGTACTTC. Encoded protein: CATSDSTGGEQYF.

The rearrangement joins TRBV4-3 to TRBJ2-7, with D tentatively TRBD2 (5 bases). This CDR3 has 13 residues. Germline V gene data show CDR1 as LGHNA and CDR2 as YSLEER. V lost 4 bases and J lost 6, with 13 bases in between. The CDR3, as DNA: TGCGCCAGCAGCCTTGACTACCACGGCGAGCAGTACTTC. Translating gives CASSLDYHGEQYF.

This chain connects TRBV5-1 to TRBJ2-1, with D possibly matching TRBD2 (5 bases). Trimming removed 3 bases from V and 3 bases from J, with 10 bases in between. Germline CDR1 SGHRS, CDR2 YFSETQ. This CDR3 region has 14 residues. The CDR3 sequence: CASSYGLYYNEQFF. Here the CDR3 DNA reads TGCGCCAGCAGCTACGGACTTTACTACAATGAGCAGTTCTTC. Complete variable domain (other parts from reference TRBV5-1 and TRBJ2-1): KAGVTQTPRYLIKTRGQQVTLSCSPISGHRSVSWYQQTPGQGLQFLFEYFSETQRNKGNFPGRFSGRQFSNSRSEMNVSTLELGDSALYLCASSYGLYYNEQFFGPGTRLTVL.

This sequence joins TRBV7-3 and TRBJ2-6; D may be TRBD1 (6 bases). The CDR3 runs 15 residues. Germline CDR1 is SGHTA and CDR2 is FQGTGA. The ends were cut back, 4 bases at V and 3 bases at J, with 10 bases in the middle. CDR3 in amino acids: CASSSGARGANVLTF. The CDR3 DNA reads as TGTGCCAGCAGCTCAGGGGCTCGTGGGGCCAACGTCCTGACTTTC.